The present TCR beta chain was sequenced within a study of cytomegalovirus exposure and HLA in healthy donors. This clone was seen only a few times. Its antigen is currently unknown. Primers for the PCR totalled 60 Vbeta and 13 Jbeta. Only in-frame clones appear in the TCRdb table, and some are missing; sequencing was by immunoSEQ multiplex PCR. Here the sample spans over 65,000 clones, 75% being singletons. The CDR3 runs 15 residues. J lost 3 bases, V lost 1 base, and 4 bases had no gene match. Per the germline V gene, CDR1 is SGHNT and CDR2 is YYREEE (reference sequence). Study-level findings and limits: Apart from CMV serostatus, no immune exposure information was available. For TCR beta chains, V- and J-gene trimming was later linked to a missense DCLRE1C variant.

The rearrangement uses TRBV5-4 and TRBJ2-1, with TRBD1 identical over 7 bases. This receptor was obtained from a woman in her 30s in good health and CMV-seropositive. The sample was PBMCs. DNA for the CDR3: TGTGCCAGCAGCTTGAAACAGGGGAGCTACAATGAGCAGTTCTTC. Protein product: CASSLKQGSYNEQFF.